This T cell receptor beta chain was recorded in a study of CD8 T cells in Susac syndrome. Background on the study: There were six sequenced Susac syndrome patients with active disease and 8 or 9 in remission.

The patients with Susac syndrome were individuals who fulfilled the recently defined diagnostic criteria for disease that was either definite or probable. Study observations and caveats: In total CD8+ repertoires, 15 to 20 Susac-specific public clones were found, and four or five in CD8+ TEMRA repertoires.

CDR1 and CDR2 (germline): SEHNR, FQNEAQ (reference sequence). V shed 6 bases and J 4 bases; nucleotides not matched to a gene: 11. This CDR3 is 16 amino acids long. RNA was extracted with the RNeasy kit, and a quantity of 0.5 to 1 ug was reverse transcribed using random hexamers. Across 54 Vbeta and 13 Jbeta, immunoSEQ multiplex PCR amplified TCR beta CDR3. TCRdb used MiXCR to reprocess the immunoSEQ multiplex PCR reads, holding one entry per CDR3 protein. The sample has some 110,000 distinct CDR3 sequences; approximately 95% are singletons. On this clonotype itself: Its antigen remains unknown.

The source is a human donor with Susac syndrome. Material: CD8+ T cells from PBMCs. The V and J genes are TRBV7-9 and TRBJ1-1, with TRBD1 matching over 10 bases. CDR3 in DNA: TGTGCCAGCAGGGAGACAGGGGGCGCGGAGGGCACTGAAGCTTTCTTT. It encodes CASRETGGAEGTEAFF.